This TCR beta chain is from a study of cytomegalovirus exposure and HLA in healthy donors. With regard to this clone: Antigen specificity is unknown.

Study-level findings and limits: Differences between HLA loci emerged in a later analysis of TCR association rates, with DRB1 most and HLA-C fewest. For most TCR beta V segments, an earlier analysis put the productive rate at about 90% or about 30% of the time.

The CDR3 sequence is 16 residues long. The germline CDR1 and CDR2 sequences are SGDLS and YYNGEE. The V and J ends lost 4 bases and 0 bases, in that order; junction bases with no gene match: 3. The study ran its PCR with 60 Vbeta and 13 Jbeta primers. Method: immunoSEQ multiplex PCR; TCRdb's copy keeps in-frame clones and lacks some. Of 85,000 to 100,000 clones listed, about four fifths are singletons. Material for sequencing was PBMCs. This receptor was taken from a woman in her thirties or forties in good health and CMV-seronegative. The rearrangement uses TRBV9 and TRBJ2-5, with 13 bases identical to TRBD2. DNA for the CDR3: TGTGCCAGCAGCCCACTAGCGGGGGGGTACCAAGAGACCCAGTACTTC. It encodes CASSPLAGGYQETQYF.